The T cell receptor beta chain under discussion was sequenced for a study of T-cell memory formation after mild COVID-19. Study-wide points: The finding that pre-infection memory included some responding clones suggested that cross-reactive memory joined. The main location of contracting CD4+ clones was CM and EM, and that of contracting CD8+ clones was EMRA.

This clonotype has more than one count but fewer than ten. Its antigen is unknown. TCRdb reanalysed the 5' RACE reads using MiXCR and keeps one entry per CDR3 protein. The sample lists roughly 600,000 distinct CDR3 sequences, about a sixth occurring once. This CDR3 spans 11 amino acids. Germline CDR1 SQVTM, CDR2 ANQGSEA. Trimming left V 7 bases short and J 8 bases short, with 14 bases between. The chain recombines TRBV29-1 with TRBJ1-2; D gene unclear. The TCR originated in an adult woman who had mild COVID-19 (a few samples of this study predate the infection). Cell type and time point are not known. Sequences were obtained from PBMCs or a T cell subset sorted from them (not recorded which). The CDR3 here is CSACTHVGYTF. CDR3 bases: TGCAGCGCCTGTACCCACGTCGGCTACACCTTC.